This T cell receptor beta chain was captured by sequencing in a study of molecular identifiers for immune sequencing clone quantification. This clonotype was counted at least ten times. Its antigen is unidentified. This CDR3 is built from 12 residues. The junction had 3 bases not matched to a gene; V was cut back by 5 bases and J by 3 bases. CDR1 and CDR2 from the germline V gene are SQVTM and ANQGSEA. Each CDR3 protein is one row after TCRdb ran MiXCR on the PCR reads. This table has approximately 550,000 distinct CDR3 sequences, approximately 25% appearing once. Points from the study as a whole: Molecules of identical TCR sharing a barcode could underestimate highly expanded clone sizes.

This TCR was sampled from a human donor in good health. Some libraries in this study had Jurkat cell RNA spiked in. The V gene is TRBV29-1, the J gene TRBJ2-7; 8 positions agree with TRBD1. Sequenced input: naive CD8+ T cells from blood, with Jurkat cell RNA spiked in. Subset specified: FACS-sorted CD8+CD4-CCR7+CD45RA+ naive T cells. The CDR3 DNA is TGCAGCGTTAAAACAGGGGGCTACGAGCAGTACTTC. This sequence encodes CSVKTGGYEQYF.